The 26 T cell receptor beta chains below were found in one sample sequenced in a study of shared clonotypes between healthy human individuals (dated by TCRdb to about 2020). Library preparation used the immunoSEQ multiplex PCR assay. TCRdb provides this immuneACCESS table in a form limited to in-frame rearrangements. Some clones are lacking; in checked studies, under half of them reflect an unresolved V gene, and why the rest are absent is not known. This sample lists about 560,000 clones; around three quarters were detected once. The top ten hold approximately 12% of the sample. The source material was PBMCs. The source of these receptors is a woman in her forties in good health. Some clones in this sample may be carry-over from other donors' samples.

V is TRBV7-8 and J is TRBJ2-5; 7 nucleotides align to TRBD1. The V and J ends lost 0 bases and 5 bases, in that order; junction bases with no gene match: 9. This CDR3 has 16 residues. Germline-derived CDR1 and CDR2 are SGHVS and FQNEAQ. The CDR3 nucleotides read TGTGCCAGCAGCTTAGCGTGGACAGGTTCCTTCGAGACCCAGTACTTC. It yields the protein CASSLAWTGSFETQYF.

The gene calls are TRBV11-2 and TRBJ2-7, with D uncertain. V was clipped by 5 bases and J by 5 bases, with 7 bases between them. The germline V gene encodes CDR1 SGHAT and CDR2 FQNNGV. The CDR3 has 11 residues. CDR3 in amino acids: CASSPSHEQYF. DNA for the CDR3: TGTGCCAGCAGCCCCTCTCACGAGCAGTACTTC.

CDR3 sequence reads: CASSRSGLSTDTQYF. CDR3 bases: TGTGCCAGCAGCCGGAGCGGGCTCAGCACAGATACGCAGTATTTT. V is TRBV5-5 and J is TRBJ2-3; the D gene is possibly TRBD2 (6 bases). CDR1 is SGHKS, CDR2 YYEKEE, per germline (reference sequence). This CDR3 contains 15 residues. Deletions cut 4 bases from V and 0 bases from J, with 12 bases between.

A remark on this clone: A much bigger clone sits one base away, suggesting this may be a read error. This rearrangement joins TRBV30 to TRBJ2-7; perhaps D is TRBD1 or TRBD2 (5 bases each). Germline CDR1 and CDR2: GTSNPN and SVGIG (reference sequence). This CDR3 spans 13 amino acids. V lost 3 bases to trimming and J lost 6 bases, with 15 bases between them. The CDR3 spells CAWRVPGAGEQYF. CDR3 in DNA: TGTGCCTGGAGAGTACCCGGGGCAGGCGAGCAGTACTTC.

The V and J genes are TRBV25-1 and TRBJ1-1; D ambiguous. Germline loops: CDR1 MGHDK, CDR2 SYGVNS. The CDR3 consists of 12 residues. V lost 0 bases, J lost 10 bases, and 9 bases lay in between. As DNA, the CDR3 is TGTGCCAGCAGTGAATATTACAGTGGAGCTTTCTTT. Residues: CASSEYYSGAFF.

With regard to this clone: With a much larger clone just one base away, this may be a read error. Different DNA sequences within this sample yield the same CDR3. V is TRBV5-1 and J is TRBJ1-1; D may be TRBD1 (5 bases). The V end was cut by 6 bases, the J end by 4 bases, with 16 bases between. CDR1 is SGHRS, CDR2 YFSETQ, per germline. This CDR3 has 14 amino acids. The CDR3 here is CASTGPHGGTEAFF. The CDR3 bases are TGCGCCAGCACCGGACCGCATGGGGGCACTGAAGCTTTCTTT.

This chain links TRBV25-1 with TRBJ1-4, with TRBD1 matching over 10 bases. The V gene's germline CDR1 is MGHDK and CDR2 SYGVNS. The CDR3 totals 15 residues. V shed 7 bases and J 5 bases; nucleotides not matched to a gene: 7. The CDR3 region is CASTAMGQGNEKLFF. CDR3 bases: TGTGCCAGCACCGCCATGGGACAGGGGAATGAAAAACTGTTTTTT.

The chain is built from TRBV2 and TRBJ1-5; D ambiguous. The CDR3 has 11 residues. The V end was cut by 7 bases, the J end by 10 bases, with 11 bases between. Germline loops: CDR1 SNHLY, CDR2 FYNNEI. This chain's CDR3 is CASTGEGPQHF. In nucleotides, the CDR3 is TGTGCCAGCACCGGGGAAGGCCCCCAGCATTTT.

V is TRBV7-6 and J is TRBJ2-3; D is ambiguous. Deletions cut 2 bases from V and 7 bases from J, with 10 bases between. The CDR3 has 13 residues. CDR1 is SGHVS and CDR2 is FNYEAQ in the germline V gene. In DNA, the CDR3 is TGTGCCAGCAGCTTATCAACTACAAATACGCAGTATTTT. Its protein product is CASSLSTTNTQYF.

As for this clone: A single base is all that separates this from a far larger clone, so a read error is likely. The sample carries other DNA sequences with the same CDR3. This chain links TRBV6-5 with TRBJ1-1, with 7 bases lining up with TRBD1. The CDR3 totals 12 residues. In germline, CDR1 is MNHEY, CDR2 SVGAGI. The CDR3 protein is CASRQGGTEAFF. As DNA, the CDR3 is TGTGCCAGCAGGCAAGGGGGCACTGAAGCCTTCTTT.

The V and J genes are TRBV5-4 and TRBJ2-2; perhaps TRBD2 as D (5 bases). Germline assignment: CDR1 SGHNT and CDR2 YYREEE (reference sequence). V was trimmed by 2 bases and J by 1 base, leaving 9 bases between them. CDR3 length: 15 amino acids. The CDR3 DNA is TGTGCCAGCAGCTTCGACGGACTGAACACCGGGGAGCTGTTTTTT. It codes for CASSFDGLNTGELFF.

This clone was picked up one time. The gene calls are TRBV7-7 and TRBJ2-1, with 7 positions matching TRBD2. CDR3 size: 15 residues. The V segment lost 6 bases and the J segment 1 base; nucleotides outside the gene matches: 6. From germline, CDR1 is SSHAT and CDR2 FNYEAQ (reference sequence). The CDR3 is CASSFTAGSYNEQFF. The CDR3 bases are TGTGCCAGCAGTTTTACAGCGGGATCCTACAATGAGCAGTTCTTC.

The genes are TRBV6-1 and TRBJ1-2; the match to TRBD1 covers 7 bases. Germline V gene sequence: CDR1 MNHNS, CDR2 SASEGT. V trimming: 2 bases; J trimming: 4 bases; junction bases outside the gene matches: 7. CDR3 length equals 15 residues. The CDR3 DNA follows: TGTGCCAGCAGTGAAACGGGACAGCGGATCTATGGCTACACCTTC. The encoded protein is CASSETGQRIYGYTF.

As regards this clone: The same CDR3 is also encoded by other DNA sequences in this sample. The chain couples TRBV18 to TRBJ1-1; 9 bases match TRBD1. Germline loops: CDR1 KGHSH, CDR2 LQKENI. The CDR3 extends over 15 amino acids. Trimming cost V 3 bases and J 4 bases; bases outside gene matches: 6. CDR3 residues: CASSPSGQGSTEAFF. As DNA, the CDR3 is TGTGCCAGCTCACCCTCGGGACAGGGTAGCACTGAAGCTTTCTTT.

CDR3 residues: CASSQGQASSYEQYF. CDR3 DNA: TGTGCCAGCAGCCAAGGACAGGCCAGTTCCTACGAGCAGTACTTC. This chain connects TRBV14 to TRBJ2-7; a weak D match, TRBD1 (6 bases). V dropped 1 base and J dropped 1 base, with 11 bases sitting between them. The germline V gene has CDR1 SGHDN and CDR2 FVKESK. There are 15 residues in the CDR3.

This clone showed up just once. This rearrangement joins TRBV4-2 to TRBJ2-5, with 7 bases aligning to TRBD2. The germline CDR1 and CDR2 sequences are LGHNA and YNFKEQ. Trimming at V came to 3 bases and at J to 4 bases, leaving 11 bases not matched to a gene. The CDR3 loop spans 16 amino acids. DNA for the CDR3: TGTGCCAGCAGCCAGGGGCGGGCGAGCGGGATAGAGACCCAGTACTTC. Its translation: CASSQGRASGIETQYF.

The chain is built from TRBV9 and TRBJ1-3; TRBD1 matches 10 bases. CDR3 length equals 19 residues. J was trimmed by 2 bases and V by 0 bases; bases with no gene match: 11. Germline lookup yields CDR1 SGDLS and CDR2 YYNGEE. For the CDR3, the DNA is TGTGCCAGCAGCGTAGGCTACGAGGGACAGGGGCTTGCTGGAAACACCATATATTTT. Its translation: CASSVGYEGQGLAGNTIYF.

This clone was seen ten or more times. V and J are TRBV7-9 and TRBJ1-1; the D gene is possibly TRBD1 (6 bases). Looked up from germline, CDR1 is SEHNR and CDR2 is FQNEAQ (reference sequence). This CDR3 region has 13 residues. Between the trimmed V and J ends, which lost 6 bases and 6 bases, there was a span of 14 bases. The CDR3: CASRRTVYPEAFF. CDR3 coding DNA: TGTGCCAGCAGAAGGACAGTCTACCCTGAAGCTTTCTTT.

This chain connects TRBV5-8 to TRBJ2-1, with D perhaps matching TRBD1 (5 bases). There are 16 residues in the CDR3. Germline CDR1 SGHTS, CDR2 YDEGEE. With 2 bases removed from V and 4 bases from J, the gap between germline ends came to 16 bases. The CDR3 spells CASSFLGNRLYNEQFF. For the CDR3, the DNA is TGTGCCAGCAGCTTCCTGGGGAACAGGCTTTACAATGAGCAGTTCTTC.

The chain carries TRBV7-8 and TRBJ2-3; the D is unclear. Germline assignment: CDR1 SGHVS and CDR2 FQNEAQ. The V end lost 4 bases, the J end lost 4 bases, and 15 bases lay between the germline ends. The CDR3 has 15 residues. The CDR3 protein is CASSSKYLGSDTQYF. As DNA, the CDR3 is TGTGCCAGCAGCTCTAAGTATTTGGGATCAGATACGCAGTATTTT.

CDR3 bases: TGTGCTAGTGGTTCTGGGAATATACAAGAGACCCAGTACTTC. Its protein is CASGSGNIQETQYF. The chain couples TRBV12-5 to TRBJ2-5; D unresolved. This CDR3 is built from 14 residues. Deletions cut 4 bases from V and 2 bases from J, with 11 bases between. Looked up from germline, CDR1 is LGHNT and CDR2 is FRNRAP.

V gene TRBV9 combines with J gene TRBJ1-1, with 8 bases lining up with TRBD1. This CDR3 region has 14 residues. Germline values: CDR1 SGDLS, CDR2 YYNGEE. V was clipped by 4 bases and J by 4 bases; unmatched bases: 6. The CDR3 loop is CASSKLQGGTEAFF. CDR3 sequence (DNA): TGTGCCAGCAGCAAACTACAGGGGGGCACTGAAGCTTTCTTT.

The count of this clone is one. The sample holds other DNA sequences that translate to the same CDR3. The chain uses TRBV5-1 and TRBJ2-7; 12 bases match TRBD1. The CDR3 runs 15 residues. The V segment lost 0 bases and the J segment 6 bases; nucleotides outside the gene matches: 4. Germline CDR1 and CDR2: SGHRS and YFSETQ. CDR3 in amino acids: CASSLAGTGGGEQYF. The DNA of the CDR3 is TGCGCCAGCAGCTTGGCCGGGACAGGGGGCGGCGAGCAGTACTTC.

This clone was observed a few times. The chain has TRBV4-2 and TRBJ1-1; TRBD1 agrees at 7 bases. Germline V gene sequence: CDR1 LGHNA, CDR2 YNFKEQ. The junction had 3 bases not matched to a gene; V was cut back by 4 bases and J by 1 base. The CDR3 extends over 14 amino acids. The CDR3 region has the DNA TGTGCCAGCAGCCCGGGACAGACGAACACTGAAGCTTTCTTT. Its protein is CASSPGQTNTEAFF.

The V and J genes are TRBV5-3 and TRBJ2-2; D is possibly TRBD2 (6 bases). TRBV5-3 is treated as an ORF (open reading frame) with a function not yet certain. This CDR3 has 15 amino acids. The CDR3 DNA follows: TGTGGAAGAACCCCCGGGAGTAAGAACACCGGGGAGCTGTTTTTT. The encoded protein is CGRTPGSKNTGELFF.

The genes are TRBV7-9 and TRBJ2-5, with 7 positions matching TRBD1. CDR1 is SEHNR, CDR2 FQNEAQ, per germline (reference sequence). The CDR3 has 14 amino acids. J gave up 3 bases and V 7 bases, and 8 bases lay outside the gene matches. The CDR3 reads CASKPSGTEETQYF. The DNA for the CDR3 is TGTGCCAGCAAGCCGTCCGGGACAGAAGAGACCCAGTACTTC. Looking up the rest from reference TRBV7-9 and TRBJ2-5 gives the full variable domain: DTGVSQNPRHKITKRGQNVTFRCDPISEHNRLYWYRQTLGQGPEFLTYFQNEAQLEKSRLLSDRFSAERPKGSFSTLEIQRTEQGDSAMYLCASKPSGTEETQYFGPGTRLLVL.